The 2 T cell receptor beta chains in this list originate from one sample, sequenced in a study of T cells in Graves' hyperthyroidism and ophthalmopathy. There were TCR beta CDR3 regions amplified from RNA transcripts. RT-PCR in the first round (using the HTBI primer set) targeted the TCR CDR3. TCRdb reprocessed the multiplex PCR reads with MiXCR, giving one entry per CDR3 protein. The data show about 530,000 distinct CDR3 sequences, about a sixth seen once. The sequenced sample consisted of blood. All receptors derive from a woman aged 18-35 years with Graves' ophthalmopathy.

This chain uses TRBV15 with TRBJ2-3; D gene ambiguous. CDR3 length: 14 residues. From germline, CDR1 is LNHNV and CDR2 YYDKDF (reference sequence). The V end lost 2 bases, the J end lost 4 bases, and 10 bases lay between the germline ends. As DNA, the CDR3 is TGTGCCACCAGCAGAAATCGGGCGGCAGATACGCAGTATTTT. Protein sequence: CATSRNRAADTQYF.

A few counts support this clonotype. J is TRBJ2-5 and V is TRBV28; 8 bases are a match to TRBD1. From germline, CDR1 is MDHEN and CDR2 SYDVKM. The CDR3 contains 12 residues. Trimming removed 7 bases from V and 5 bases from J; junction bases left unmatched: 3. CDR3 sequence: CASTGQGETQYF. Here the CDR3 DNA reads TGTGCCAGCACCGGACAGGGCGAGACCCAGTACTTC.